This TCR beta chain was profiled in a study of cytomegalovirus exposure and HLA in healthy donors. Study as a whole: There were roughly 120 million unique TCR beta sequences, drawn from about 179 million T cells, in an earlier analysis.

PCR employed 60 Vbeta and 13 Jbeta primers. The method was immunoSEQ multiplex PCR; TCRdb's version includes in-frame clones alone and lacks a portion of them. In the table there are about 180,000 clones, about four fifths of which are singletons. With respect to this clone: As yet, its antigen is unknown.

This CDR3 spans 16 amino acids. Germline lookup yields CDR1 WSHSY and CDR2 SAAADI. V was clipped by 2 bases and J by 1 base; unmatched bases: 4. Study-wide findings and caveats: In vitro data verified a few CMV-associated chains as specific for CMV antigens. The authors later linked a missense DCLRE1C variant to TCR beta V- and J-gene trimming.

The chain couples TRBV10-2 to TRBJ2-5; the match to TRBD2 covers 10 bases. The receptor comes from a woman in her twenties or thirties in good health and CMV-seronegative. The sample was PBMCs. The CDR3 loop reads CASSERVAGGQETQYF. As DNA, the CDR3 is TGCGCCAGCAGTGAGAGGGTAGCGGGGGGCCAAGAGACCCAGTACTTC.